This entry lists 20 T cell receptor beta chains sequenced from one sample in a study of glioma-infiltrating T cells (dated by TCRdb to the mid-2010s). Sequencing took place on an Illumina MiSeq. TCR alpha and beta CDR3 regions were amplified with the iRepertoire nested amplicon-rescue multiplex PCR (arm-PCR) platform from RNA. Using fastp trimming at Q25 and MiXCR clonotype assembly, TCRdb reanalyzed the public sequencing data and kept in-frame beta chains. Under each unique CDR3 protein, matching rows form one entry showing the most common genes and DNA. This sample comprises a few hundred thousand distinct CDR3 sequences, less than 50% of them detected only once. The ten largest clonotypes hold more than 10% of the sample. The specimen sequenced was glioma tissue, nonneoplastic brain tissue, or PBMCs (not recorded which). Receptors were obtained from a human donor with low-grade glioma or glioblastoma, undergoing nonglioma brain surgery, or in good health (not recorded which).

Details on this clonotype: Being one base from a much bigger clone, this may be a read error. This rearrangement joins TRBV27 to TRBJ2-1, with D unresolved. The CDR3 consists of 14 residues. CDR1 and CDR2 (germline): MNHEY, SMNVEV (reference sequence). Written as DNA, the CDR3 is TGTACCAGCAGTTTAGACCCCCCCTACAATGAGCAGTTCTTC. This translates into CTSSLDPPYNEQFF.

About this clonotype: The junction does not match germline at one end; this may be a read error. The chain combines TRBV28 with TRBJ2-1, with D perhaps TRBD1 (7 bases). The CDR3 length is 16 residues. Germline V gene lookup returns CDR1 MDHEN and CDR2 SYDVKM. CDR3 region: CASTPPGGGAYKEQFF. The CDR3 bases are TGTGCCAGCACCCCGCCAGGGGGAGGTGCATACAAGGAGCAGTTCTTC.

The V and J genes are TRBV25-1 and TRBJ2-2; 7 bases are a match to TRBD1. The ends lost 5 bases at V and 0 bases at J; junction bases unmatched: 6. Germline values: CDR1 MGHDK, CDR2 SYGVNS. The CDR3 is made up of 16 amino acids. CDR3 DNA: TGTGCCAGCAGTATTACCGGGACAGCGAACACCGGGGAGCTGTTTTTT. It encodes CASSITGTANTGELFF.

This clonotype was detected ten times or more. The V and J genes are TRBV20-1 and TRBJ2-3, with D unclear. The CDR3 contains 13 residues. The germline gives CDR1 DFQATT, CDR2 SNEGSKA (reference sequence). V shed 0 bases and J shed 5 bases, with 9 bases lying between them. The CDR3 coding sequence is TGCAGTGCTAGAGATACCGTTCTAGATACGCAGTATTTT. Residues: CSARDTVLDTQYF.

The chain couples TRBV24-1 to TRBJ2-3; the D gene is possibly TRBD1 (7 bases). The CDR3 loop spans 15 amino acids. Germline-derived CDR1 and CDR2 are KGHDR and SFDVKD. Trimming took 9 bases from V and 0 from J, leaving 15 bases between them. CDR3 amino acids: CATSVRGVSTDTQYF. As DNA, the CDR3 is TGTGCCACCTCAGTCAGGGGGGTTAGCACAGATACGCAGTATTTT.

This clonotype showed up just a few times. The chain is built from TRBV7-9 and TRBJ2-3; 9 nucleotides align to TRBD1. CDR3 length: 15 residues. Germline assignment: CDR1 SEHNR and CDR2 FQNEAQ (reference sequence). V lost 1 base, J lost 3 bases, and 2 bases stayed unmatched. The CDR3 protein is CASSLVQGATDTQYF. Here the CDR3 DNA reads TGTGCCAGCAGCTTAGTACAGGGGGCTACAGATACGCAGTATTTT.

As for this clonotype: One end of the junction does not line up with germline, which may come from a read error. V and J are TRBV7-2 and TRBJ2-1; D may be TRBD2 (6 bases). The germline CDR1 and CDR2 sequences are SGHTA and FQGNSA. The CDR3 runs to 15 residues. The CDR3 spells CASSLTRSSYNEKFF. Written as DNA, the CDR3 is TGTGCCAGCAGCTTGACTAGGTCCTCCTACAATGAGAAGTTCTTC.

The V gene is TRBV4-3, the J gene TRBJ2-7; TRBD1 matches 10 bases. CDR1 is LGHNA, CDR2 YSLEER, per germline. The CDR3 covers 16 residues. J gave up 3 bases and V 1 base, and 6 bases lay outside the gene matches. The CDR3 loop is CASSQAVRTGGYEQYF. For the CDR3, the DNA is TGCGCCAGCAGCCAAGCCGTACGGACAGGGGGCTACGAGCAGTACTTC.

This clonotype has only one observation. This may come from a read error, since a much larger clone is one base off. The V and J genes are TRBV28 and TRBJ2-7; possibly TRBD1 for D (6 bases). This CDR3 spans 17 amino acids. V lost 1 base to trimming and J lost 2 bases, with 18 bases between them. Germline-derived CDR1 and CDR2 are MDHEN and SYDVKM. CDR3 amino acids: CASSLSGLGRGTYEQYF. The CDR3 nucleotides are TGTGCCAGCAGTTTATCCGGTTTGGGCAGGGGCACCTACGAGCAGTACTTC.

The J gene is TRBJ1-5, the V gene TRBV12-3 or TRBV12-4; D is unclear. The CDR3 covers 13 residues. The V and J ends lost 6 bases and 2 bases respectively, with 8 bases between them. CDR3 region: CASRVGGNQPQHF. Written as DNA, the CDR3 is TGTGCCAGCAGGGTTGGGGGCAATCAGCCCCAGCATTTT.

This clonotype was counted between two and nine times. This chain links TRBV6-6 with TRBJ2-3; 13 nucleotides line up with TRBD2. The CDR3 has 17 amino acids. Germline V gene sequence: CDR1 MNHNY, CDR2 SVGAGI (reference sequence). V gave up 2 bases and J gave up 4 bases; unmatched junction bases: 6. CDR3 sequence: CASSYHGTSGKSDTQYF. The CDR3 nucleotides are TGTGCCAGCAGTTACCATGGGACTAGCGGGAAGTCAGATACGCAGTATTTT.

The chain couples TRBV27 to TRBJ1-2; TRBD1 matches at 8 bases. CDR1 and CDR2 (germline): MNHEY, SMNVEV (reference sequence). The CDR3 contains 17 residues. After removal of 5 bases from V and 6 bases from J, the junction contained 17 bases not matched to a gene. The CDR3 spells CASSPRTGPSLNDGYTF. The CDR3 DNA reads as TGTGCCAGCAGTCCAAGGACAGGGCCTAGCCTAAACGATGGCTACACCTTC.

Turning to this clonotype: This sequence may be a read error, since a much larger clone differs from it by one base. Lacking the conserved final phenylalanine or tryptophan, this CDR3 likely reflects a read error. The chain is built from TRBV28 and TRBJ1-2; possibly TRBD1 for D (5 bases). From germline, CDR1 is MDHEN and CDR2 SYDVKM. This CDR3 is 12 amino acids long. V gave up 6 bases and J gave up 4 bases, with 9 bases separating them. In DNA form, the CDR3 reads TGTGCCAGCAGGCCCGGGGGCTATGGCTACACCTTA. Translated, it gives CASRPGGYGYTL.

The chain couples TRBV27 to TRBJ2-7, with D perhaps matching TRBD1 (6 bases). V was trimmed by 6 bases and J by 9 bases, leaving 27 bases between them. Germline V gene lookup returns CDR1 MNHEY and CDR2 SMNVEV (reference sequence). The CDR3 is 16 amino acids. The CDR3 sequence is CASSDIGTTIVGGQYF. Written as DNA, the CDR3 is TGTGCCAGCAGCGATATCGGGACAACAATAGTAGGCGGGCAGTACTTC.

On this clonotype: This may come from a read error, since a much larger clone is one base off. CDR3 bases: TGCAGTGCTCGCCCAAGACTAGCGGGGGGCTACGAGCAGTACTTC. It codes for CSARPRLAGGYEQYF. V is TRBV20-1 and J is TRBJ2-7; the match to TRBD2 covers 13 bases. The germline gives CDR1 DFQATT, CDR2 SNEGSKA (reference sequence). This CDR3 spans 15 amino acids. Germline trimming cut 5 bases from V and 3 bases from J; bases unmatched to any gene: 7.

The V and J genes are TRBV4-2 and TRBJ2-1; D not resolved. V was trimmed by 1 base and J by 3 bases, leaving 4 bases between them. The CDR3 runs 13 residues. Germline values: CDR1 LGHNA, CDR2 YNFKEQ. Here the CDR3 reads CASSQASYNEQFF. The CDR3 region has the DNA TGTGCCAGCAGCCAAGCGAGCTACAATGAGCAGTTCTTC.

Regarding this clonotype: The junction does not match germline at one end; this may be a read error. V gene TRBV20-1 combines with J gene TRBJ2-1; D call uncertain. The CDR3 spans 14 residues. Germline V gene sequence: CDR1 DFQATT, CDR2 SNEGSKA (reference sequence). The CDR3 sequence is CSAQQPTAYNEQLF. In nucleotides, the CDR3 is TGCAGTGCCCAACAACCGACGGCGTACAATGAGCAGCTCTTC.

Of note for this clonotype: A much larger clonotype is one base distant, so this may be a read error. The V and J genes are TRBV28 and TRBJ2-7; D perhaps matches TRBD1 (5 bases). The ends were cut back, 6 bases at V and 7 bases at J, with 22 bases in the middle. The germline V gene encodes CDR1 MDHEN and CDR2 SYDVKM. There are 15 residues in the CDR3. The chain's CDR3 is CASSSVWKGDGEQYF. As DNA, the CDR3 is TGTGCCAGCAGCTCAGTCTGGAAAGGGGATGGTGAGCAGTACTTC.

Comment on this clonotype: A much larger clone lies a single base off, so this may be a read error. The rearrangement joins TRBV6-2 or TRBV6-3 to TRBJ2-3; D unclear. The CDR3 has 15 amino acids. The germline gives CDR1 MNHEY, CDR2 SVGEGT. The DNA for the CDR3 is TGTGCCAGCAGTTACGGGATACAGAGCACAGATACGAAGTATTTT. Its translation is CASSYGIQSTDTKYF.

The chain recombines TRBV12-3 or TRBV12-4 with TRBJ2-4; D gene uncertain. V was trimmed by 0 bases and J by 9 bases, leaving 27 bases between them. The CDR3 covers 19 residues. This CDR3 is CASSLALSTLELLSPIQYF. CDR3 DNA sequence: TGTGCCAGCAGTTTAGCCCTCTCAACTCTTGAACTCCTTTCCCCCATTCAGTACTTC.